Following are 25 T cell receptor beta chains from one sample sequenced in a study of cytotoxic CD8 clonotypes in ibrutinib-treated CLL. Some clones are missing from TCRdb's copy, which holds only in-frame ones; the method was immunoSEQ multiplex PCR. The table lists 140,000 to 150,000 clones, around 76% of them singletons, with approximately 5.1% in the top ten. The sample here was PBMCs, taken after 24 months of ibrutinib treatment. The source of these receptors is a human donor with chronic lymphocytic leukemia.

The chain joins TRBV2 to TRBJ1-1; D is unresolved. CDR1 is SNHLY, CDR2 FYNNEI, per germline. The V gene lost 6 bases and the J gene lost 5 bases, with 16 bases spanning the gap. The CDR3 has 14 residues. DNA for the CDR3: TGTGCCAGCAGGGCCCCCGCGACGTGGACTGAAGCTTTCTTT. Amino acid sequence: CASRAPATWTEAFF.

This clone was counted a single time. The rearrangement links TRBV7-6 to TRBJ2-7; D ambiguous. This CDR3 contains 14 residues. Germline V CDR1 and CDR2: SGHVS, FNYEAQ. The V end lost 1 base, the J end lost 6 bases, and 13 bases lay between the germline ends. The CDR3 coding sequence is TGTGCCAGCAGCTTAGTTGGGGTCTCTGGCGAGCAGTACTTC. Encoded protein: CASSLVGVSGEQYF.

The CDR3 region is CASSLFRTFSYNSPLHF. The DNA of the CDR3 is TGTGCCAGCAGTTTATTTCGGACCTTCTCCTATAATTCACCCCTCCACTTT. The chain has TRBV27 and TRBJ1-6; D uncertain. The CDR3 covers 17 residues. The germline V gene has CDR1 MNHEY and CDR2 SMNVEV (reference sequence). V lost 1 base and J 0 bases, leaving 10 bases between the germline ends.

This clone was counted a few times. This chain uses TRBV7-8 with TRBJ2-1; a weak D match, TRBD2 (7 bases). V lost 4 bases to trimming and J lost 6 bases, with 25 bases between them. This CDR3 comprises 18 residues. CDR1 and CDR2 (germline): SGHVS, FQNEAQ. The CDR3 bases are TGTGCCAGCAGCTCCCCGCAGCTCGGGGGGCTATTTATCAATGAGCAGTTCTTC. This gives the protein CASSSPQLGGLFINEQFF.

The chain employs TRBV10-3 and TRBJ1-2, with D possibly matching TRBD1 (6 bases). The V end was cut by 1 base, the J end by 1 base, with 10 bases between. This CDR3 region has 15 residues. Germline V gene data show CDR1 as ENHRY and CDR2 as SYGVKD. The CDR3 loop reads CAISELAGDNYGYTF. CDR3 DNA: TGTGCCATCAGTGAGTTGGCAGGGGATAACTATGGCTACACCTTC.

The chain uses TRBV28 and TRBJ2-1; the D is unclear. From germline, CDR1 is MDHEN and CDR2 SYDVKM. Trimming removed 3 bases from V and 0 bases from J, with 12 bases in between. CDR3 size: 16 residues. The CDR3 sequence is CASSFLSKGSYNEQFF. For the CDR3, the DNA is TGTGCCAGCAGTTTTCTAAGTAAAGGCTCCTACAATGAGCAGTTCTTC.

DNA of the CDR3: TGTGCCAGCAGCCCCGCAGGCCACACCGGGGAGCTGTTTTTT. This encodes CASSPAGHTGELFF. The chain couples TRBV7-3 to TRBJ2-2; D gene ambiguous. CDR1 SGHTA and CDR2 FQGTGA come from the germline V gene. The ends were cut back, 5 bases at V and 3 bases at J, with 10 bases in the middle. This CDR3 comprises 14 residues.

This chain connects TRBV2 to TRBJ1-5; weak D call: TRBD1 (5 bases). The CDR3 is 14 amino acids. V lost 8 bases to trimming and J lost 9 bases, with 20 bases between them. The germline gives CDR1 SNHLY, CDR2 FYNNEI. CDR3 sequence (DNA): TGTGCCAGCGGCAGGGTTGGCGGCACTCCGCCCCAGCATTTT. The encoded protein is CASGRVGGTPPQHF.

V usage is TRBV4-3 and J usage is TRBJ1-5; the D is unclear. Germline V gene data show CDR1 as LGHNA and CDR2 as YSLEER. Trimming removed 0 bases from V and 5 bases from J, with 5 bases in between. The CDR3 runs to 13 residues. The CDR3: CASSQDSYQPQHF. DNA for the CDR3: TGCGCCAGCAGCCAAGACAGCTATCAGCCCCAGCATTTT.

The rearrangement joins TRBV21-1 to TRBJ2-5; the listed D gene, TRBD2, was not tested against the DNA. TRBV21-1 is a pseudogene. There are 18 residues in the CDR3. CDR3 sequence reads: CASSKAGGSGGFQETQYF. For the CDR3, the DNA is TGTGCCAGCAGCAAAGCCGGGGGTAGCGGGGGATTCCAAGAGACCCAGTACTTC.

This chain joins TRBV7-2 and TRBJ2-1; a possible D gene is TRBD1 (5 bases). Germline V gene lookup returns CDR1 SGHTA and CDR2 FQGNSA. V lost 2 bases and J 5 bases, leaving 10 bases between the germline ends. The CDR3 has 14 amino acids. The DNA of the CDR3 is TGTGCCAGCAGCTTATGGGCAGGGCACAATGAGCAGTTCTTC. Protein: CASSLWAGHNEQFF. The entire variable domain, with the rest obtained from reference TRBV7-2 and TRBJ2-1, is as follows: GAGVSQSPSNKVTEKGKDVELRCDPISGHTALYWYRQSLGQGLEFLIYFQGNSAPDKSGLPSDRFSAERTGGSVSTLTIQRTQQEDSAVYLCASSLWAGHNEQFFGPGTRLTVL.

V gene TRBV29-1 combines with J gene TRBJ1-1; no definite D call. The germline V and J ends were trimmed by 0 bases and 2 bases, with 10 bases remaining between them. Germline lookup yields CDR1 SQVTM and CDR2 ANQGSEA. The CDR3 has 14 residues. The DNA for the CDR3 is TGCAGCGTTGAAGATCAACTGGGAAACACTGAAGCTTTCTTT. Protein: CSVEDQLGNTEAFF.

V gene TRBV5-5 combines with J gene TRBJ1-1; D ambiguous. The V gene's germline CDR1 is SGHKS and CDR2 YYEKEE (reference sequence). This CDR3 has 13 amino acids. Trimming stripped 0 bases from V and 7 bases from J, with 10 bases between. The CDR3 loop reads CASSLGPGGEAFF. The CDR3 DNA reads as TGTGCCAGCAGCTTGGGGCCCGGCGGTGAAGCTTTCTTT.

This chain links TRBV28 with TRBJ2-7; 10 nucleotides align to TRBD1. The germline gives CDR1 MDHEN, CDR2 SYDVKM. The CDR3 extends over 15 amino acids. With V trimmed by 0 bases and J by 5 bases, 4 bases remained unmatched. The CDR3 loop reads CASSLWPGQGNEQYF. The DNA of the CDR3 is TGTGCCAGCAGTTTATGGCCGGGACAGGGGAACGAGCAGTACTTC. Full variable domain (rest looked up from reference TRBV28 and TRBJ2-7): DVKVTQSSRYLVKRTGEKVFLECVQDMDHENMFWYRQDPGLGLRLIYFSYDVKMKEKGDIPEGYSVSREKKERFSLILESASTNQTSMYLCASSLWPGQGNEQYFGPGTRLTVT.

The chain is built from TRBV30 and TRBJ2-3; D unclear. CDR1 and CDR2 from the germline V gene are GTSNPN and SVGIG (reference sequence). V shed 0 bases and J shed 3 bases, with 10 bases lying between them. This CDR3 has 14 amino acids. The CDR3 loop reads CAWSVGVATDTQYF. The CDR3 DNA reads as TGTGCCTGGAGTGTAGGAGTAGCTACAGATACGCAGTATTTT.

The chain recombines TRBV10-3 with TRBJ2-2, with 7 bases fitting TRBD1. The CDR3 covers 16 residues. With V trimmed by 3 bases and J by 8 bases, 12 bases remained unmatched. The V gene's germline CDR1 is ENHRY and CDR2 SYGVKD. This CDR3 is CAISDTGAETGGELFF. The CDR3 DNA reads TGTGCCATCAGTGACACAGGGGCCGAAACCGGTGGGGAGCTGTTTTTT.

The V call is TRBV9, the J call TRBJ2-5; possible D gene TRBD2, 6 bases. V dropped 3 bases and J dropped 5 bases, with 11 bases sitting between them. CDR1 and CDR2 (germline): SGDLS, YYNGEE. This CDR3 has 13 residues. CDR3 nucleotides: TGTGCCAGCAGCGGACTAGTTCGGGAGACCCAGTACTTC. This codes for CASSGLVRETQYF. The full variable domain, in which reference TRBV9 and TRBJ2-5 provide the parts outside the CDR3, is DSGVTQTPKHLITATGQRVTLRCSPRSGDLSVYWYQQSLDQGLQFLIQYYNGEERAKGNILERFSAQQFPDLHSELNLSSLELGDSALYFCASSGLVRETQYFGPGTRLLVL.

This clone was seen a single time. This chain connects TRBV7-2 to TRBJ2-7; the D gene is possibly TRBD1 (6 bases). V shed 5 bases and J shed 5 bases, with 19 bases lying between them. From germline, CDR1 is SGHTA and CDR2 FQGNSA. This CDR3 has 15 residues. The CDR3 nucleotides are TGTGCCAGCAGCCCCCAGACAGGCGTTGGGCACGAGCAGTACTTC. This translates into CASSPQTGVGHEQYF.

J is TRBJ2-5 and V is TRBV5-1; 14 bases map to TRBD2. CDR3 length equals 16 residues. The J segment lost 4 bases and the V segment lost 4 bases, leaving 6 bases of the junction unmatched. CDR1 SGHRS and CDR2 YFSETQ come from the germline V gene. CDR3 sequence: CASSPGLAGEVETQYF. In DNA form, the CDR3 reads TGCGCCAGCAGCCCGGGACTAGCGGGAGAGGTAGAGACCCAGTACTTC. Variable domain in full (rest from reference TRBV5-1 and TRBJ2-5): KAGVTQTPRYLIKTRGQQVTLSCSPISGHRSVSWYQQTPGQGLQFLFEYFSETQRNKGNFPGRFSGRQFSNSRSEMNVSTLELGDSALYLCASSPGLAGEVETQYFGPGTRLLVL.

This clone came up a few times. The chain is built from TRBV10-3 and TRBJ1-1; 7 nucleotides agree with TRBD1. CDR3 length equals 14 residues. Germline V gene sequence: CDR1 ENHRY, CDR2 SYGVKD. After removal of 1 base from V and 3 bases from J, the junction contained 2 bases not matched to a gene. The CDR3 DNA reads as TGTGCCATCAGTGAGTTGGGGACAGACACTGAAGCTTTCTTT. Protein: CAISELGTDTEAFF.

The chain uses TRBV7-9 and TRBJ1-1; weak D call: TRBD1 (5 bases). There are 14 residues in the CDR3. V was pared by 3 bases and J by 2 bases, with 10 bases between. CDR1 SEHNR and CDR2 FQNEAQ come from the germline V gene (reference sequence). DNA for the CDR3: TGTGCCAGCAGCTTCGAGAGGGGTAACACTGAAGCTTTCTTT. It yields the protein CASSFERGNTEAFF.

The rearrangement joins TRBV5-1 to TRBJ1-3, with 8 bases matching TRBD1. Losses at the gene ends were 3 bases for V and 4 bases for J; bases not matched to a gene: 3. The CDR3 has 14 amino acids. CDR1 and CDR2 from the germline V gene are SGHRS and YFSETQ. The CDR3 is CASSWTGPGNTIYF. The CDR3 DNA reads TGCGCCAGCAGCTGGACAGGGCCCGGAAACACCATATATTTT.

This chain links TRBV19 with TRBJ1-2; 7 nucleotides line up with TRBD1. Trimming at V came to 6 bases and at J to 2 bases, leaving 12 bases not matched to a gene. The CDR3 length is 16 residues. The germline V gene has CDR1 LNHDA and CDR2 SQIVND (reference sequence). The DNA for the CDR3 is TGTGCCAGTAGCAGGGGAACAGGGGCTGCGAACTATGGCTACACCTTC. Protein: CASSRGTGAANYGYTF.

This clone was observed a handful of times. This chain uses TRBV7-3 with TRBJ2-1; possibly TRBD2 for D (6 bases). Trimming removed 5 bases from V and 3 bases from J, with 20 bases in between. The CDR3 contains 17 residues. Germline CDR1 is SGHTA and CDR2 is FQGTGA. Here the CDR3 DNA reads TGTGCCAGCAGCCTATCCCCTTCGAGGGGACTCTACAATGAGCAGTTCTTC. Protein product: CASSLSPSRGLYNEQFF.

The chain combines TRBV7-9 with TRBJ2-2, with D perhaps being TRBD1 or TRBD2 (5 bases each). V was shortened by 1 base and J by 5 bases, with 8 bases between the two germline ends. Germline V gene data show CDR1 as SEHNR and CDR2 as FQNEAQ (reference sequence). This CDR3 contains 14 residues. CDR3 sequence: CASSLGDRTGELFF. In DNA, the CDR3 is TGTGCCAGCAGCTTAGGGGACCGAACCGGGGAGCTGTTTTTT.